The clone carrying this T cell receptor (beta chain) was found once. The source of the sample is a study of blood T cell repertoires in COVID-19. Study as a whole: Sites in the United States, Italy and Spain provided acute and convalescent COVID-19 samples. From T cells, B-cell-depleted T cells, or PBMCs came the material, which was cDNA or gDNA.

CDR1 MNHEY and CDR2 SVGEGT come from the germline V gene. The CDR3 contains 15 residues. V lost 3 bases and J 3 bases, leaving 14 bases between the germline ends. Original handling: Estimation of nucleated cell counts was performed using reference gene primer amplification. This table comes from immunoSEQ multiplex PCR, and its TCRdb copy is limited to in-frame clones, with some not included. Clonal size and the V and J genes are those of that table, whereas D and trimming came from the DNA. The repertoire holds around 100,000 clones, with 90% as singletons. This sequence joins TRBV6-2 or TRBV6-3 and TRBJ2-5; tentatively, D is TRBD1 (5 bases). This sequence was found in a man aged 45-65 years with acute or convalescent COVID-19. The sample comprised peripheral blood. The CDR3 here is CASSYQDGREETQYF. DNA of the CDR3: TGTGCCAGCAGTTATCAAGACGGCAGGGAAGAGACCCAGTACTTC.